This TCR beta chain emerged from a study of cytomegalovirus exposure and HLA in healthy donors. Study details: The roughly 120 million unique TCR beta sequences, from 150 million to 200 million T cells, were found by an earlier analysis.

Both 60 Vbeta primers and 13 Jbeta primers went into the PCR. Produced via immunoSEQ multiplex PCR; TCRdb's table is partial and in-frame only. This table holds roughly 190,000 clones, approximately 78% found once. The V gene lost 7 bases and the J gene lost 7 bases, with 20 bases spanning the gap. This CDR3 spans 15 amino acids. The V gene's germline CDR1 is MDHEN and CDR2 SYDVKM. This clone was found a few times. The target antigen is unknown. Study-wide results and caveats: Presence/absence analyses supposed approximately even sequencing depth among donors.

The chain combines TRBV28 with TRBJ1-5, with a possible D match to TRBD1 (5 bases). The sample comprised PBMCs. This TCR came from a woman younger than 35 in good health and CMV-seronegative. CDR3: CASIPGTGTPQPQHF. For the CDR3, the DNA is TGTGCCAGCATCCCAGGGACTGGGACTCCGCAGCCCCAGCATTTT.